This T cell receptor beta chain stems from a study of blood T cell repertoires in COVID-19. Study as a whole: Specimens from acute and convalescent COVID-19 originated in the United States, Italy and Spain. T cells, B-cell-depleted T cells, or PBMCs provided the cDNA or gDNA that served as material.

Original methodology: Estimated nucleated cell counts came from reference gene primer amplification. Libraries were prepared by immunoSEQ multiplex PCR; TCRdb keeps only in-frame clonotypes and omits some of them. V and J calls and clone size come straight from that table; D and trimming were deduced from the DNA. The sample shows approximately 12,000 clones, about 83% of them seen only once. This clone was observed a handful of times. J was trimmed by 0 bases and V by 5 bases; bases with no gene match: 2. The length of the CDR3 is 15 residues. Looked up from germline, CDR1 is MNHNY and CDR2 is SVGAGI (reference sequence).

Sequenced: peripheral blood. This clonotype was sampled from a man aged 35 to 55 with active or convalescent COVID-19. This chain links TRBV6-6 with TRBJ2-2; 8 nucleotides line up with TRBD2. DNA for the CDR3: TGTGCCAGCAGTCGACTAGCGTCGAACACCGGGGAGCTGTTTTTT. This codes for CASSRLASNTGELFF.